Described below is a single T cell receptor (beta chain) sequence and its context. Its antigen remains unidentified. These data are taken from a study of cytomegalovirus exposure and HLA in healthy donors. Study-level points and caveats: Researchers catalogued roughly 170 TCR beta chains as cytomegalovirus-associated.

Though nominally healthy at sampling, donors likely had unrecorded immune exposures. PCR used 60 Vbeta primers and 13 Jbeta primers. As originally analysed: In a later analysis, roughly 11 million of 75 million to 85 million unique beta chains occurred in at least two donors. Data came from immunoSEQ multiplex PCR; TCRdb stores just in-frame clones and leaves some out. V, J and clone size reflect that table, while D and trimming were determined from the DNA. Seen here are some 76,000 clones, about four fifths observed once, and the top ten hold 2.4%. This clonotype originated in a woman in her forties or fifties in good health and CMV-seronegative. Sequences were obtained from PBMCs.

The DNA of the CDR3 is TGTGCCAGCAGCGGGAGTACAGGGGAGCAGTACTTC. This sequence encodes CASSGSTGEQYF. The V and J genes are TRBV5-8 and TRBJ2-7; D is possibly TRBD1 (6 bases). Germline-derived CDR1 and CDR2 are SGHTS and YDEGEE. CDR3 length: 12 amino acids. V lost 4 bases to trimming and J lost 7 bases, with 12 bases between them.